This T cell receptor (beta chain) was documented in a study of CD8 T cells in Susac syndrome. Sequencing targeted TCR beta in blood CD8+ and CD4+ T cells. The multiple sclerosis control cohort comprised treatment-naive individuals presenting with stable or active relapsing-remitting disease. Negative isolation yielded CD4+ and CD8+ T cells, and FACS enriched TEMRA cells. With random hexamers, roughly 0.5 to 1 ug RNA was reverse transcribed. The amplification used immunoSEQ multiplex PCR on TCR beta CDR3; it spanned 54 Vbeta and 13 Jbeta. TCRdb redid the calling of the immunoSEQ multiplex PCR reads with MiXCR, one entry per CDR3 protein. The sample consists of about 130,000 distinct CDR3 sequences, around 94% of them appearing once. What was sequenced was CD4+ T cells from PBMCs. This receptor was identified in a human donor with multiple sclerosis.

The CDR3 DNA reads TGTGCCAGCTCCGGGACAGACGAGCAGTACTTC. Encoded protein: CASSGTDEQYF. The V and J genes are TRBV18 and TRBJ2-7, with 7 bases matching TRBD1. The CDR3 length is 11 residues. The germline V gene encodes CDR1 KGHSH and CDR2 LQKENI. The V gene end was trimmed by 6 bases and the J gene end by 5 bases; junction bases not matched to a gene: 1.